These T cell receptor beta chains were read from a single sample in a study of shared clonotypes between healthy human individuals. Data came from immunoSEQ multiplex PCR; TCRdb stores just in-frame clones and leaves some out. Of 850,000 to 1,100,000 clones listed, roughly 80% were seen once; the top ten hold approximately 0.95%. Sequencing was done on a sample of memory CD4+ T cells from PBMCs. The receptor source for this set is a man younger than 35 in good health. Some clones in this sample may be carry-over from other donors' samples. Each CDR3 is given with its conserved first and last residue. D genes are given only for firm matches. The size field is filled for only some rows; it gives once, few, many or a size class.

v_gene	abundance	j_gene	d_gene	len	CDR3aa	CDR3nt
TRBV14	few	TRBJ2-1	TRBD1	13	CASSQSRTGEQFF	TGTGCCAGCAGCCAATCCCGGACAGGTGAGCAGTTCTTC
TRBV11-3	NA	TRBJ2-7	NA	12	CASSSDGYEQYF	TGTGCCAGCAGCTCGGACGGATACGAGCAGTACTTC
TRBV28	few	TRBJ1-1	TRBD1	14	CASSRDRVRTEAFF	TGTGCCAGCAGTAGGGACAGGGTGCGCACTGAAGCTTTCTTT
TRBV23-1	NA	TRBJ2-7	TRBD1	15	CASSQSIGTGGEQYF	TGCGCCAGCAGTCAGTCTATCGGGACAGGGGGTGAGCAGTACTTC
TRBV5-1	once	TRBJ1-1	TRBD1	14	CASSGQGGGTEAFF	TGCGCCAGCAGCGGGCAGGGGGGAGGCACTGAAGCTTTCTTT
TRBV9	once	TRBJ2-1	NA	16	CASSVDGGKARNEQFF	TGTGCCAGCAGCGTAGACGGAGGGAAGGCCCGAAATGAGCAGTTCTTC
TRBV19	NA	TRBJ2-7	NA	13	CASSNLGAPEQYF	TGTGCCAGTAGTAACCTGGGGGCCCCCGAGCAGTACTTC
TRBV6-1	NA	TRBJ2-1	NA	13	CASSEVGDNEQFF	TGTGCCAGCAGTGAAGTTGGGGACAATGAGCAGTTCTTC
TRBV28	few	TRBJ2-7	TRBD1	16	CASSAILDRVPYEQYF	TGTGCCAGCAGTGCTATACTCGACAGGGTTCCCTACGAGCAGTACTTC
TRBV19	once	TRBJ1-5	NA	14	CASSPDSSNQPQHF	TGTGCCAGTAGTCCCGACAGTAGCAATCAGCCCCAGCATTTT
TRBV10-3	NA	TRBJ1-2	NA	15	CAISPTSIRDYGYTF	TGTGCCATCAGCCCCACATCCATCCGGGACTATGGCTACACCTTC
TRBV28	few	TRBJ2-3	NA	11	CASRATDTQYF	TGTGCCAGCAGGGCTACAGATACGCAGTATTTT
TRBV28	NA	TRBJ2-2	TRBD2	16	CASRVSGLAGAGKLFF	TGTGCCAGCAGAGTTTCGGGACTAGCGGGAGCGGGGAAGCTGTTTTTT
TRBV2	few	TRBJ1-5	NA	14	CASSVQGSNQPQHF	TGTGCCAGCAGTGTTCAGGGCAGCAATCAGCCCCAGCATTTT
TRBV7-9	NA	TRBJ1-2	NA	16	CASSLVWKGGYYGYTF	TGTGCCAGCAGCTTAGTTTGGAAGGGGGGGTACTATGGCTACACCTTC
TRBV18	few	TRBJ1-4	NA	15	CASSPLGDGAEKLFF	TGTGCCAGCTCACCACTAGGTGATGGGGCGGAAAAACTGTTTTTT
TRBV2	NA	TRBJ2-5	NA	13	CASSPRQQETQYF	TGTGCCAGTTCCCCGCGGCAGCAAGAGACCCAGTACTTC
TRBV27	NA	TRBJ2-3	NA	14	CASSLGTVRDTQYF	TGTGCCAGCAGTTTAGGGACGGTTCGGGATACGCAGTATTTT
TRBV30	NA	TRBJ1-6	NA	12	CAWSVGNSPLHF	TGTGCCTGGAGTGTAGGGAATTCACCCCTCCACTTT
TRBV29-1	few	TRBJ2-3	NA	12	CSVEANTDTQYF	TGCAGCGTTGAGGCGAACACAGATACGCAGTATTTT
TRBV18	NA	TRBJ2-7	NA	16	CASSPPEEVPAYEQYF	TGTGCCAGCTCACCCCCCGAAGAAGTCCCGGCCTACGAGCAGTACTTC
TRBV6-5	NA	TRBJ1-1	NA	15	CASSYSSGSGTEAFF	TGTGCCAGCAGTTACTCGTCAGGTTCGGGCACTGAAGCTTTCTTT
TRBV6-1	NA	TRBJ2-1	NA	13	CASRAASYNEQFF	TGTGCCAGCAGAGCGGCCTCCTACAATGAGCAGTTCTTC
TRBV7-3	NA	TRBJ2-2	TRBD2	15	CASSTSGSLTGELFF	TGTGCCAGTAGTACTAGCGGGAGCCTTACCGGGGAGCTGTTTTTT
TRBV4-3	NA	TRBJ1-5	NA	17	CASSQEDPGEGHQPQHF	TGCGCCAGCAGCCAAGAAGACCCAGGGGAGGGTCATCAGCCCCAGCATTTT
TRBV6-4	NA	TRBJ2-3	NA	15	CASSQEGVSTDTQYF	TGTGCCAGCAGCCAAGAGGGGGTTAGCACAGATACGCAGTATTTT
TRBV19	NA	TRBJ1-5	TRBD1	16	CASSRRQGGSNQPQHF	TGTGCCAGTAGTAGAAGACAGGGAGGGAGCAATCAGCCCCAGCATTTT
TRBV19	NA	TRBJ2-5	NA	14	CASSFSGGRETQYF	TGTGCCAGTAGTTTCTCTGGGGGACGAGAGACCCAGTACTTC
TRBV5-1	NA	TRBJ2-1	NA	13	CASSLGGPNEQFF	TGCGCCAGCAGCCTTGGAGGGCCCAATGAGCAGTTCTTC
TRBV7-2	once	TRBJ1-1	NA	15	CASSLRVTGNTEAFF	TGTGCCAGCAGCTTAAGAGTGACAGGGAACACTGAAGCTTTCTTT
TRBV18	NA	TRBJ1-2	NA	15	CASSPRRLPGYGYTF	TGTGCCAGCTCACCACGACGACTGCCTGGCTATGGCTACACCTTC
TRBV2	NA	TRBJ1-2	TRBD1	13	CASEGGTVYGYTF	TGTGCCAGCGAGGGGGGGACAGTCTATGGCTACACCTTC
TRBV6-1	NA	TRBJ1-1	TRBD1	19	CASSDPTGQGKGGNTEAFF	TGTGCCAGCAGTGACCCTACGGGACAGGGGAAAGGGGGAAACACTGAAGCTTTCTTT
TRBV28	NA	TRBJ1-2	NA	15	CASSSQGLANYGYTF	TGTGCCAGCAGTAGCCAGGGGTTAGCTAACTATGGCTACACCTTC
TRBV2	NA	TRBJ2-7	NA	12	CASSEAPPKEYF	TGTGCCAGCAGTGAAGCGCCGCCAAAGGAGTACTTC
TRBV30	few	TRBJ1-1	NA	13	CAWSPTGRSEAFF	TGTGCCTGGAGTCCCACAGGACGTTCTGAAGCTTTCTTT
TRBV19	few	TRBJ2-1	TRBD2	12	CASSIGGSEQFF	TGTGCCAGTAGTATAGGCGGGAGTGAGCAGTTCTTC
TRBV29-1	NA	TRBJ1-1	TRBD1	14	CSVQQGGSNTEAFF	TGCAGCGTTCAACAGGGGGGCTCGAACACTGAAGCTTTCTTT
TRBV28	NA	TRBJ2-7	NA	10	CASAYYEQYF	TGTGCCAGCGCCTACTACGAGCAGTACTTC
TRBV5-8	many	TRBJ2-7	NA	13	CASTYDRTAGQYF	TGTGCCAGCACCTACGACCGGACCGCGGGGCAGTACTTC
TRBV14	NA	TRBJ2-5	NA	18	CASSRRGGSLKNQETQYF	TGTGCCAGCAGCCGACGTGGGGGGTCCCTCAAAAACCAAGAGACCCAGTACTTC
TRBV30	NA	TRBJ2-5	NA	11	CAWRGEETQYF	TGTGCCTGGAGAGGCGAAGAGACCCAGTACTTC
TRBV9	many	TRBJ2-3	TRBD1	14	CASSDDRGIDTQYF	TGTGCCAGCAGCGATGACAGGGGAATAGATACGCAGTATTTT